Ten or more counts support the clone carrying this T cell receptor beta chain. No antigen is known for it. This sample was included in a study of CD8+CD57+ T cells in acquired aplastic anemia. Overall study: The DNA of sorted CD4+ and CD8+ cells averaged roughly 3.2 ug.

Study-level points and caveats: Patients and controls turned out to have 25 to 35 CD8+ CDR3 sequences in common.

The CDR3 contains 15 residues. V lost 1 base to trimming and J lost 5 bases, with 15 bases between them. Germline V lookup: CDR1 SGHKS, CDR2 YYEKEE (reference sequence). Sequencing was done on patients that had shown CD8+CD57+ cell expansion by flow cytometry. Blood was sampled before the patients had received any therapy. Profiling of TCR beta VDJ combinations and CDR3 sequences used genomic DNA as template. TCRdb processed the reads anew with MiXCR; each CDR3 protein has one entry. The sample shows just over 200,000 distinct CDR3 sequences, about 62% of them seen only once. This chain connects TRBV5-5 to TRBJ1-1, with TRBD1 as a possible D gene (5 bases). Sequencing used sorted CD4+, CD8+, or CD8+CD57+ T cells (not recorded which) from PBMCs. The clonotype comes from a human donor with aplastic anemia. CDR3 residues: CASSLSIGGETEAFF. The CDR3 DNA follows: TGTGCCAGCAGCTTGTCAATCGGGGGGGAAACTGAAGCTTTCTTT.